This T cell receptor (beta chain) was observed in a study of monozygotic twins with inflammatory bowel disease. The CDR3 totals 18 residues. Germline loops: CDR1 LNHDA, CDR2 SQIVND (reference sequence). Study-level results: The authors note that differing immunosuppressive treatments may have added variability to patient repertoires.

Researchers isolated total RNA from whole blood without sorting T cells. TCRdb reprocessed the 5' RACE reads and stores each CDR3 protein as one record, lacking DNA. The listing records some 200,000 distinct CDR3 sequences. In the case of this clonotype: Antigen: not known.

This sequence was found in a human donor with ulcerative colitis or Crohn's disease, or a healthy co-twin of an affected twin (not recorded which). The chain couples TRBV19 to TRBJ1-5; the TRBD1 assignment by TCRdb is unverifiable without DNA. Material: blood. This CDR3 is CASSIPDRVASPGQPQHF. Supplemented by reference TRBV19 and TRBJ1-5, the full variable domain reads DGGITQSPKYLFRKEGQNVTLSCEQNLNHDAMYWYRQDPGQGLRLIYYSQIVNDFQKGDIAEGYSVSREKKESFPLTVTSAQKNPTAFYLCASSIPDRVASPGQPQHFGDGTRLSIL.